Presented here are 18 T cell receptor beta chains from one specimen sequenced in a study of cytomegalovirus exposure and HLA in healthy donors. The study ran its PCR with 60 Vbeta and 13 Jbeta primers. This table comes from immunoSEQ multiplex PCR, and its TCRdb copy is limited to in-frame clones, with some not included. The table includes 85,000 to 100,000 clones, 70% to 90% detected once. The sample consisted of PBMCs. These receptors came from a man between 18 and 29 years old in good health and CMV-seronegative.

This clone turned up a few times. The chain recombines TRBV19 with TRBJ1-5; a weak D match, TRBD1 (5 bases). There are 14 residues in the CDR3. Trimming removed 2 bases at V and 4 bases at J, with 9 bases between. Germline V lookup: CDR1 LNHDA, CDR2 SQIVND (reference sequence). The CDR3 coding sequence is TGTGCCAGTAGTATAACTCAGGGTAATCAGCCCCAGCATTTT. Residues: CASSITQGNQPQHF. Combining the CDR3 with reference TRBV19 and TRBJ1-5 gives the whole variable domain DGGITQSPKYLFRKEGQNVTLSCEQNLNHDAMYWYRQDPGQGLRLIYYSQIVNDFQKGDIAEGYSVSREKKESFPLTVTSAQKNPTAFYLCASSITQGNQPQHFGDGTRLSIL.

The chain is built from TRBV15 and TRBJ2-3; unclear D gene. V was cut by 1 base and J by 0 bases, with 8 bases left in between. The CDR3 runs 15 residues. Germline values: CDR1 LNHNV, CDR2 YYDKDF (reference sequence). The CDR3 protein is CATSRVGGSTDTQYF. The CDR3 nucleotides read TGTGCCACCAGCAGAGTAGGCGGTAGCACAGATACGCAGTATTTT. Filled out from reference TRBV15 and TRBJ2-3, the complete variable domain reads DAMVIQNPRYQVTQFGKPVTLSCSQTLNHNVMYWYQQKSSQAPKLLFHYYDKDFNNEADTPDNFQSRRPNTSFCFLDIRSPGLGDTAMYLCATSRVGGSTDTQYFGPGTRLTVL.

This rearrangement joins TRBV7-9 to TRBJ2-4, with 8 nucleotides matching TRBD1. Germline values: CDR1 SEHNR, CDR2 FQNEAQ (reference sequence). The CDR3 sequence is 14 residues long. Germline trimming cut 1 base from V and 7 bases from J; bases unmatched to any gene: 3. CDR3 nucleotides: TGTGCCAGCAGCTTAGGGACAGGGCGGAACATTCAGTACTTC. As protein: CASSLGTGRNIQYF.

The chain has TRBV28 and TRBJ1-5; 9 bases are a match to TRBD1. Germline V gene lookup returns CDR1 MDHEN and CDR2 SYDVKM. The J segment lost 2 bases and the V segment lost 2 bases, leaving 10 bases of the junction unmatched. The CDR3 consists of 18 residues. As DNA, the CDR3 is TGTGCCAGCAGTTTACCCCCTACAGGGGGCTGGGGCAATCAGCCCCAGCATTTT. This sequence encodes CASSLPPTGGWGNQPQHF.

The chain carries TRBV29-1 and TRBJ2-1; a weak D match, TRBD2 (5 bases). CDR3 length: 14 residues. From germline, CDR1 is SQVTM and CDR2 ANQGSEA. Trimming shortened V by 6 bases and J by 2 bases, and 14 bases separated the two germline ends. The CDR3, as DNA: TGCAGCGTCGAGGACTCTCAAACCTACAATGAGCAGTTCTTC. Its protein product is CSVEDSQTYNEQFF.

J is TRBJ2-3 and V is TRBV4-3; D ambiguous. CDR3 size: 13 residues. Germline V CDR1 and CDR2: LGHNA, YSLEER. Trimming left V 1 base short and J 3 bases short, with 5 bases between. CDR3 in DNA: TGCGCCAGCAGCCAAGTAATGACAGATACGCAGTATTTT. Encoded protein: CASSQVMTDTQYF.

This clone was recorded once. J is TRBJ2-1 and V is TRBV19, with 9 bases fitting TRBD2. CDR1 and CDR2 (germline): LNHDA, SQIVND (reference sequence). With 1 base clipped from V and 8 bases from J, the junction kept 12 bases outside the gene matches. The length of the CDR3 is 17 residues. The CDR3 DNA is TGTGCCAGTAGTATAGGGGGTCGGGGACTAGCATCCCATGAGCAGTTCTTC. Its translation is CASSIGGRGLASHEQFF.

The V gene is TRBV7-9, the J gene TRBJ2-7; 7 bases agree with TRBD1. Germline assignment: CDR1 SEHNR and CDR2 FQNEAQ (reference sequence). The CDR3 runs 15 residues. The junction had 3 bases not matched to a gene; V was cut back by 1 base and J by 0 bases. CDR3 in DNA: TGTGCCAGCAGCTTAGTGTGGGACAGCTCCTACGAGCAGTACTTC. Residues: CASSLVWDSSYEQYF.

The V call is TRBV7-2, the J call TRBJ2-7, with 11 positions matching TRBD2. Germline CDR1 SGHTA, CDR2 FQGNSA. V shed 1 base and J 6 bases; nucleotides not matched to a gene: 8. This CDR3 has 16 amino acids. Here the CDR3 reads CASSLVPGLAGREQYF. For the CDR3, the DNA is TGTGCCAGCAGCTTAGTGCCCGGACTAGCGGGTCGCGAGCAGTACTTC.

The chain recombines TRBV18 with TRBJ1-4; D gene ambiguous. Germline loops: CDR1 KGHSH, CDR2 LQKENI. V dropped 2 bases and J dropped 5 bases, with 9 bases sitting between them. CDR3 length equals 14 residues. The CDR3 spells CASSPTVTNEKLFF. CDR3 bases: TGTGCCAGCTCACCAACGGTTACCAATGAAAAACTGTTTTTT. The full variable domain, in which reference TRBV18 and TRBJ1-4 provide the parts outside the CDR3, is NAGVMQNPRHLVRRRGQEARLRCSPMKGHSHVYWYRQLPEEGLKFMVYLQKENIIDESGMPKERFSAEFPKEGPSILRIQQVVRGDSAAYFCASSPTVTNEKLFFGSGTQLSVL.

This clone was picked up one time. The chain is built from TRBV7-6 and TRBJ2-3, with TRBD2 matching 7 bases. CDR1 and CDR2 (germline): SGHVS, FNYEAQ. J lost 4 bases, V lost 6 bases, and 4 bases had no gene match. CDR3 size: 13 residues. CDR3 coding DNA: TGTGCCAGCAGTCGCGGACTAGCAGATACGCAGTATTTT. Its protein product is CASSRGLADTQYF.

The chain recombines TRBV19 with TRBJ1-5; D not certain. The germline V gene has CDR1 LNHDA and CDR2 SQIVND (reference sequence). The CDR3 has 13 residues. V was pared by 9 bases and J by 2 bases, with 11 bases between. The CDR3 nucleotides read TGTGCCAGCGACTGGAGGCGCAATCAGCCCCAGCATTTT. It encodes CASDWRRNQPQHF.

This clone was detected once. J is TRBJ1-2 and V is TRBV7-3; no clear D gene. From germline, CDR1 is SGHTA and CDR2 FQGTGA. V shed 2 bases and J shed 2 bases, with 6 bases lying between them. The CDR3 spans 13 residues. DNA for the CDR3: TGTGCCAGCAGCTTAGGCGGAAACTATGGCTACACCTTC. Its translation: CASSLGGNYGYTF.

This clone has only one observation. V and J are TRBV5-6 and TRBJ2-5; 12 bases are a match to TRBD1. The assigned J gene may be wrong: the sequence end matches TRBJ2-7 better. Germline V gives CDR1 SGHDT, CDR2 YYEEEE. The CDR3 consists of 15 residues. CDR3 protein: CASTYTGQGAYEQYF. DNA of the CDR3: TGTGCCAGCACCTATACGGGACAGGGGGCTTACGAGCAGTACTTC.

The chain joins TRBV6-1 to TRBJ1-6; D possibly corresponds to TRBD1 (6 bases). Per germline, CDR1 MNHNS and CDR2 SASEGT. The CDR3 runs 17 residues. Deletions cut 4 bases from V and 2 bases from J, with 15 bases between. This chain's CDR3 is CASSGTAVVPYNSPLHF. DNA of the CDR3: TGTGCCAGCAGTGGGACAGCTGTGGTTCCCTATAATTCACCCCTCCACTTT.

The chain uses TRBV6-5 and TRBJ1-6, with 7 bases identical to TRBD1. V trimming: 2 bases; J trimming: 6 bases; junction bases outside the gene matches: 4. Germline CDR1 is MNHEY and CDR2 is SVGAGI. This CDR3 is 15 amino acids long. CDR3 protein: CASSYSRDSNSPLHF. In nucleotides, the CDR3 is TGTGCCAGCAGTTACAGCCGGGACAGTAATTCACCCCTCCACTTT.

The V gene is TRBV9, the J gene TRBJ2-1, with 8 bases that match TRBD2. Germline values: CDR1 SGDLS, CDR2 YYNGEE. The CDR3 is made up of 13 amino acids. Trimming removed 2 bases from V and 6 bases from J; junction bases left unmatched: 1. CDR3 nucleotide sequence: TGTGCCAGCAGCGTTAGCGGGGTCAATGAGCAGTTCTTC. Translation gives CASSVSGVNEQFF.

The CDR3 reads CASSQPPTCNQPQHF. The CDR3 DNA sequence: TGCGCCAGCAGTCAGCCCCCGACATGCAATCAGCCCCAGCATTTT. This chain uses TRBV23-1 with TRBJ1-5, with no clear D. TRBV23-1 has ORF status, its function being uncertain. The CDR3 contains 15 residues. Trimming cost V 3 bases and J 2 bases, with 11 bases left between them.